Following are 27 T cell receptor beta chains from one sample sequenced in a study of blood T cell repertoires in COVID-19. The table came from immunoSEQ multiplex PCR; TCRdb's copy has only in-frame clones and leaves some out. This table holds some 47,000 clones, about 86% found once. The specimen was peripheral blood. Receptors originate from a human donor in a cohort sampled during active COVID-19.

The V call is TRBV19, the J call TRBJ2-2; possible D gene TRBD2, 6 bases. This CDR3 contains 15 residues. The V end lost 9 bases, the J end lost 1 base, and 15 bases lay between the germline ends. The germline V gene encodes CDR1 LNHDA and CDR2 SQIVND (reference sequence). The CDR3 reads CASTLGLVNTGELFF. DNA of the CDR3: TGTGCCAGCACTCTGGGACTCGTGAACACCGGGGAGCTGTTTTTT.

The chain employs TRBV7-8 and TRBJ1-5, with D unclear. The CDR3 runs to 14 residues. Per the germline V gene, CDR1 is SGHVS and CDR2 is FQNEAQ. With 0 bases removed from V and 5 bases from J, the gap between germline ends came to 8 bases. CDR3 sequence: CASSLAGRDQPQHF. The DNA for the CDR3 is TGTGCCAGCAGCTTAGCAGGGAGGGATCAGCCCCAGCATTTT.

About this clone: At one boundary the junction diverges from the germline segment, which might be a read error. The chain recombines TRBV7-7 with TRBJ2-7; D is perhaps TRBD1 (6 bases). The CDR3 is 15 amino acids. Per germline, CDR1 SSHAT and CDR2 FNYEAQ (reference sequence). The CDR3 protein is CASSPLQGSSGEQYF. Written as DNA, the CDR3 is TGTGCTAGCAGCCCTCTACAGGGCTCCTCGGGCGAGCAGTACTTC.

J is TRBJ2-3 and V is TRBV3-1 (or the pseudogene TRBV3-2); TRBD2 aligns across 12 bases. Germline V gene sequence: CDR1 LGHDT, CDR2 YNNKEL (reference sequence). This CDR3 is built from 19 residues. Trimming cost V 1 base and J 0 bases; bases outside gene matches: 8. CDR3 in amino acids: CASSQVWTSGAYSTDTQYF. For the CDR3, the DNA is TGTGCCAGCAGCCAAGTTTGGACTAGCGGGGCCTATAGCACAGATACGCAGTATTTT.

The chain has TRBV6-1 and TRBJ1-6; no firm D call. Germline assignment: CDR1 MNHNS and CDR2 SASEGT. The CDR3 is made up of 15 amino acids. Trimming removed 2 bases at V and 6 bases at J, with 11 bases between. CDR3 bases: TGTGCCAGCAGTGAATTCAGTCGTCGTAATTCACCCCTCCACTTT. Its protein is CASSEFSRRNSPLHF.

V gene TRBV6-5 combines with J gene TRBJ2-5, with 9 bases matching TRBD1. This CDR3 contains 14 residues. Germline V gene sequence: CDR1 MNHEY, CDR2 SVGAGI. Trimming at V came to 2 bases and at J to 7 bases, leaving 5 bases not matched to a gene. In nucleotides, the CDR3 is TGTGCCAGCAGTTACGGACAGGGGAGAGGGACCCAGTACTTC. Its translation is CASSYGQGRGTQYF.

The chain recombines TRBV19 with TRBJ2-1; TRBD2 aligns across 10 bases. The CDR3 has 15 amino acids. Per the germline V gene, CDR1 is LNHDA and CDR2 is SQIVND (reference sequence). Unmatched junction bases numbered 5, after V lost 2 bases and J lost 7 bases. The CDR3 bases are TGTGCCAGTAGTATACCAGCGGGGGGGCCGAATGAGCAGTTCTTC. It yields the protein CASSIPAGGPNEQFF.

The genes are TRBV6-5 and TRBJ2-7; tentatively, D is TRBD2 (6 bases). The CDR3 contains 12 residues. V lost 7 bases to trimming and J lost 7 bases, with 14 bases between them. Per germline, CDR1 MNHEY and CDR2 SVGAGI. This CDR3 is CASIRARGEQYF. Here the CDR3 DNA reads TGTGCCAGCATCCGGGCCCGGGGGGAGCAGTACTTC.

The rearrangement links TRBV19 to TRBJ2-2; D might be TRBD2 (6 bases). The CDR3 loop spans 15 amino acids. V lost 3 bases to trimming and J lost 6 bases, with 14 bases between them. In germline, CDR1 is LNHDA, CDR2 SQIVND (reference sequence). Here the CDR3 reads CASSIVGWGAGELFF. The CDR3 nucleotides read TGTGCCAGTAGTATCGTGGGCTGGGGGGCCGGGGAGCTGTTTTTT.

This clone was counted once. J is TRBJ1-4 and V is TRBV29-1; D is ambiguous. The CDR3 sequence is 12 residues long. Germline CDR1 reads SQVTM; CDR2 reads ANQGSEA. V was clipped by 4 bases and J by 2 bases, with 5 bases between them. This CDR3 is CSVGGTNEKLFF. The CDR3 nucleotides are TGCAGCGTTGGAGGGACTAATGAAAAACTGTTTTTT. Using reference TRBV29-1 and TRBJ1-4 for the parts outside the CDR3, the full variable domain is SAVISQKPSRDICQRGTSLTIQCQVDSQVTMMFWYRQQPGQSLTLIATANQGSEATYESGFVIDKFPISRPNLTFSTLTVSNMSPEDSSIYLCSVGGTNEKLFFGSGTQLSVL.

This sequence joins TRBV6-5 and TRBJ1-1; D is uncertain. Trimming removed 0 bases at V and 3 bases at J, with 14 bases between. Germline V gene data show CDR1 as MNHEY and CDR2 as SVGAGI. This CDR3 comprises 16 residues. The chain's CDR3 is CASSYSGRYQHTEAFF. CDR3 in DNA: TGTGCCAGCAGTTACTCGGGCCGATATCAACACACTGAAGCTTTCTTT.

The chain combines TRBV9 with TRBJ2-2; 10 nucleotides align to TRBD2. The CDR3 runs 14 residues. Germline V gene lookup returns CDR1 SGDLS and CDR2 YYNGEE. The trim removed 6 bases at V and 4 bases at J, leaving 3 bases unmatched. CDR3 DNA: TGTGCCAGCAACGAGCGGGGGGGCACCGGGGAGCTGTTTTTT. Protein sequence: CASNERGGTGELFF.

This chain connects TRBV15 to TRBJ2-2, with D maybe TRBD1 (6 bases). V lost 0 bases and J lost 6, with 11 bases in between. There are 15 residues in the CDR3. In germline, CDR1 is LNHNV, CDR2 YYDKDF (reference sequence). CDR3 amino acids: CATSRDKQGPGELFF. The CDR3 DNA is TGTGCCACCAGCAGAGATAAACAGGGCCCCGGGGAGCTGTTTTTT.

The V gene is TRBV9, the J gene TRBJ2-2, with D perhaps TRBD1 (6 bases). The CDR3 consists of 15 residues. In germline, CDR1 is SGDLS, CDR2 YYNGEE. The V end lost 3 bases, the J end lost 6 bases, and 15 bases lay between the germline ends. Here the CDR3 DNA reads TGTGCCAGCAGCGAAAGACAGGTTTCTTCCGGGGAGCTGTTTTTT. Its protein is CASSERQVSSGELFF.

The J gene is TRBJ1-6, the V gene TRBV9; TRBD1 aligns across 10 bases. From germline, CDR1 is SGDLS and CDR2 YYNGEE. This CDR3 spans 14 amino acids. Unmatched junction bases numbered 3, after V lost 3 bases and J lost 9 bases. Here the CDR3 reads CASSGQGAVSPLHF. CDR3 coding DNA: TGTGCCAGCAGCGGACAGGGGGCGGTTTCACCCCTCCACTTT.

Only one count was recorded for this clone. This sequence joins TRBV4-2 and TRBJ2-7, with 10 bases aligning to TRBD2. Germline trimming cut 0 bases from V and 6 bases from J; bases unmatched to any gene: 5. Germline V lookup: CDR1 LGHNA, CDR2 YNFKEQ. This CDR3 spans 15 amino acids. The CDR3 sequence: CASSQDGVAGGEQYF. The CDR3 DNA sequence: TGTGCCAGCAGCCAAGATGGGGTAGCGGGGGGCGAGCAGTACTTC.

The CDR3 region is CASSIRGQGAARQPQHF. CDR3 bases: TGTGCCAGTAGTATTCGGGGACAGGGGGCGGCGAGGCAGCCCCAGCATTTT. The chain links TRBV19 to TRBJ1-5, with 12 bases identical to TRBD1. The germline gives CDR1 LNHDA, CDR2 SQIVND (reference sequence). This CDR3 is built from 17 residues. V dropped 3 bases and J dropped 7; count of bases not matched to a gene: 10.

The chain combines TRBV29-1 with TRBJ1-2, with D perhaps matching TRBD1 (5 bases). The CDR3 contains 13 residues. Germline-derived CDR1 and CDR2 are SQVTM and ANQGSEA. V lost 4 bases and J lost 2, with 11 bases in between. The CDR3 coding sequence is TGCAGCGTTGGACAGAACCTAAACTATGGCTACACCTTC. It is translated as CSVGQNLNYGYTF.

This chain links TRBV4-2 with TRBJ2-7, with D perhaps matching TRBD1 (6 bases). This CDR3 has 15 residues. Trimming left V 4 bases short and J 1 base short, with 14 bases between. CDR1 and CDR2 (germline): LGHNA, YNFKEQ. This CDR3 reads CASSPPGTKSYEQYF. The CDR3 bases are TGTGCCAGCAGCCCGCCAGGGACAAAATCCTACGAGCAGTACTTC.

V and J are TRBV5-4 and TRBJ1-1; a possible D gene is TRBD1 (5 bases). CDR1 is SGHNT, CDR2 YYREEE, per germline (reference sequence). The CDR3 length is 13 residues. V lost 1 base, J lost 4 bases, and 8 bases lay in between. CDR3: CASSLKTVTEAFF. CDR3 in DNA: TGTGCCAGCAGCTTGAAGACAGTCACTGAAGCTTTCTTT.

This clone showed up just a few times. The genes are TRBV10-2 and TRBJ2-7; 7 bases fit TRBD1. The junction had 5 bases not matched to a gene; V was cut back by 6 bases and J by 0 bases. CDR3 length: 14 amino acids. Germline loops: CDR1 WSHSY, CDR2 SAAADI. Here the CDR3 DNA reads TGCGCCAGCAGACCCGGACAGGACTCCTACGAGCAGTACGTC. Its translation: CASRPGQDSYEQYV.

The chain joins TRBV30 to TRBJ2-6, with D possibly TRBD1 on 6 matching bases. In germline, CDR1 is GTSNPN, CDR2 SVGIG (reference sequence). The CDR3 totals 16 residues. V lost 4 bases to trimming and J lost 0 bases, with 13 bases between them. The CDR3 region is CAWKLQGVSGANVLTF. The DNA for the CDR3 is TGTGCCTGGAAATTACAGGGCGTCTCTGGGGCCAACGTCCTGACTTTC. Supplemented by reference TRBV30 and TRBJ2-6, the full variable domain reads SQTIHQWPATLVQPVGSPLSLECTVEGTSNPNLYWYRQAAGRGLQLLFYSVGIGQISSEVPQNLSASRPQDRQFILSSKKLLLSDSGFYLCAWKLQGVSGANVLTFGAGSRLTVL.

The J gene is TRBJ2-7, the V gene TRBV7-8; 8 positions match TRBD1. J gave up 2 bases and V 5 bases, and 5 bases lay outside the gene matches. There are 14 residues in the CDR3. Germline V gene lookup returns CDR1 SGHVS and CDR2 FQNEAQ. The chain's CDR3 is CASSRDRGPYEQYF. The CDR3, as DNA: TGTGCCAGCAGCCGAGACAGGGGCCCCTACGAGCAGTACTTC. The full variable domain, its missing parts supplied by reference TRBV7-8 and TRBJ2-7, is GAGVSQSPRYKVAKRGQDVALRCDPISGHVSLFWYQQALGQGPEFLTYFQNEAQLDKSGLPSDRFFAERPEGSVSTLKIQRTQQEDSAVYLCASSRDRGPYEQYFGPGTRLTVT.

CDR3 protein: CASSFGLAGGTDTQYF. The CDR3 nucleotides are TGCGCCAGCAGCTTCGGGCTAGCGGGGGGTACAGATACGCAGTATTTT. The V call is TRBV5-1, the J call TRBJ2-3; 11 bases fit TRBD2. This CDR3 region has 16 residues. V gave up 2 bases and J gave up 3 bases; unmatched junction bases: 5. Germline CDR1 reads SGHRS; CDR2 reads YFSETQ.

In this sample, this clone turned up once. V usage is TRBV19 and J usage is TRBJ1-2, with D perhaps matching TRBD1 (5 bases). This CDR3 has 13 amino acids. Germline V gene lookup returns CDR1 LNHDA and CDR2 SQIVND (reference sequence). Between the trimmed V and J ends, which lost 6 bases and 7 bases, there was a span of 15 bases. As DNA, the CDR3 is TGTGCCAGTAGCTGGACATCGATGGGTGGCTACACCTTC. It is translated as CASSWTSMGGYTF.

This clone occurred once. The CDR3: CASSGRGQGEHQPQHF. The CDR3, as DNA: TGTGCCAGCAGTGGAAGAGGACAGGGGGAACATCAGCCCCAGCATTTT. V is TRBV28 and J is TRBJ1-5; 10 nucleotides agree with TRBD1. Unmatched junction bases numbered 9, after V lost 5 bases and J lost 5 bases. The CDR3 runs to 16 residues. Germline assignment: CDR1 MDHEN and CDR2 SYDVKM.

This clone was picked up one time. This chain uses TRBV6-5 with TRBJ2-1; 13 positions agree with TRBD2. Germline loops: CDR1 MNHEY, CDR2 SVGAGI. The CDR3 covers 16 residues. With 4 bases clipped from V and 8 bases from J, the junction kept 8 bases outside the gene matches. The CDR3 bases are TGTGCCAGCAGTTCAAATCCCGGGACTAGCGGGGATGAGCAGTTCTTC. Amino acid sequence: CASSSNPGTSGDEQFF.